This TCR beta chain was observed in a study of T cell responses to AZD1222 COVID-19 vaccine. Study at large: Analysis merged second doses at about 4 or about 12 weeks. Findings of the study overall: The donor group comprised mostly white British people and more females; the analysis possibly underestimated clonal diversity. Rises in breadth and depth of Spike-specific TCRs came after two AZD1222 doses.

Produced via immunoSEQ multiplex PCR; TCRdb's table is partial and in-frame only. The repertoire holds roughly 100,000 clones, with approximately 88% as singletons. The V gene end was trimmed by 5 bases and the J gene end by 7 bases; junction bases not matched to a gene: 6. This CDR3 is built from 15 residues. From germline, CDR1 is LNHNV and CDR2 YYDKDF (reference sequence). Regarding this clone: Its specificity is not known.

The sequences come from peripheral blood, collected on day 0 of AZD1222 vaccination. This receptor was taken from an adult in good health. This chain uses TRBV15 with TRBJ2-2, with 11 bases lining up with TRBD1. CDR3 sequence: CATSARDRGNGELFF. The CDR3 DNA reads as TGTGCCACCAGCGCTCGGGACAGGGGGAACGGGGAGCTGTTTTTT.